These T cell receptor beta chains were read from a single sample in a study of long-term antiretroviral therapy in people with HIV. Assay: immunoSEQ multiplex PCR; the TCRdb copy retains only in-frame clones and omits some. The table records approximately 35,000 clones, roughly 80% of them present only once. The sample consisted of unsorted PBMCs, taken 1.9 years after starting antiretroviral therapy. The receptors derive from a man between 18 and 35 years old with HIV. The CDR3 runs from the conserved cysteine through the conserved F or W. The D gene is left open where the match is weak. Some rows have no size entry. The others give once, few or many, or a class for an expanded clone.

TRBV9	TRBJ2-2	few	-	TGTGCCAGCAGGGGTGGGACGGGGAACACCGGGGAGCTGTTTTTT	CASRGGTGNTGELFF
TRBV6-5	TRBJ2-5	-	-	TGTGCCAGCAGTACTGGACACTCCTCTCAGACCCAGTACTTC	CASSTGHSSQTQYF
TRBV18	TRBJ1-4	-	-	TGTGCCAGCTCACGGCCGGGTCAAATGGAGAAACTGTTTTTT	CASSRPGQMEKLFF
TRBV5-1	TRBJ2-5	-	-	TGCGCCAGCAGCCCCGAGCCTAGCACGGAGACCCAGTACTTC	CASSPEPSTETQYF
TRBV19	TRBJ1-5	few	TRBD1	TGTGCCAGTACGGGACAGGATTATCAGCCCCAGCATTTT	CASTGQDYQPQHF
TRBV7-9	TRBJ1-6	-	-	TGTGCCAGCAGCTTAGCGCACGGAAGCTCCTATAATTCACCCCTCCACTTT	CASSLAHGSSYNSPLHF
TRBV7-9	TRBJ2-1	-	-	TGTGCCAGCAGCCCGACTAGTGGGGTGGAAAATGAGCAGTTCTTC	CASSPTSGVENEQFF
TRBV19	TRBJ1-2	-	TRBD1	TGTGCCAGTAGTGCCGGGACAGGGGGCTTCATTTATGGCTACACCTTC	CASSAGTGGFIYGYTF
TRBV5-1	TRBJ1-4	-	TRBD1	TGCGCCAGCAGCCTGGGACAGCCTAATGAAAAACTGTTTTTT	CASSLGQPNEKLFF
TRBV27	TRBJ2-2	-	-	TGTGCCAGCAGTTTAGTTATTCAAGGGGACACCGGGGAGCTGTTTTTT	CASSLVIQGDTGELFF
TRBV6-1	TRBJ1-3	few	-	TGTGCCAGCAGTCAGGTAGCGGAATCTGGAAACACCATATATTTT	CASSQVAESGNTIYF
TRBV19	TRBJ1-2	-	-	TGTGCCAGTGCGCCACAGACCTATGGCTACACCTTC	CASAPQTYGYTF
TRBV7-3	TRBJ1-6	-	-	TGTGCCAGCAGCTTAGGTGGGGGATTCTATAATTCACCCCTCCACTTT	CASSLGGGFYNSPLHF
TRBV29-1	TRBJ1-1	-	-	TGCAGCGTTGTCGAGACTAGCACTGAAGCTTTCTTT	CSVVETSTEAFF
TRBV2	TRBJ1-3	-	-	TGTGCCAGCAGTCAAATCGGAAACACCATATATTTT	CASSQIGNTIYF
TRBV9	TRBJ1-4	-	TRBD1	TGTGCCAGCAGCTCACACGACAGGGGGAATACTAATGAAAAACTGTTTTTT	CASSSHDRGNTNEKLFF
TRBV7-2	TRBJ2-2	-	TRBD2	TGTGCCAGCAGCTTTACTAGCGGGGGGCTTACCGGGGAGCTGTTTTTT	CASSFTSGGLTGELFF
TRBV28	TRBJ1-2	-	-	TGTGCCAGCAGTTTGACAGCCATTAATTATGGCTACACCTTC	CASSLTAINYGYTF
TRBV6-6	TRBJ1-2	-	TRBD1	TGTGCCAGCAGTTACTCGATTCTCGGGACAGAATATGGCTACACCTTC	CASSYSILGTEYGYTF